A single sample is the source of the 25 T cell receptor beta chains below, sequenced in a study of beta chain features in type 1 diabetes. General study findings and limits: People with Type 1 diabetes carried modestly yet significantly shorter TCRB CDR3s in all four CD4+ subsets.

What these receptors recognize is not known. Expressed TCRB transcripts were sequenced because the entire RNA isolate underwent reverse transcription. Generated by immunoSEQ multiplex PCR, the TCRdb table keeps only in-frame clones and is missing some. The data hold roughly 300,000 clones, with 7% to 10% observed a single time. Material for sequencing was central memory CD4+ T cells from blood. The receptors were sampled from a man aged 25 to 40 with type 1 diabetes.

This chain joins TRBV19 and TRBJ1-2, with D possibly being TRBD1 (6 bases). The CDR3 has 14 amino acids. V lost 7 bases and J 8 bases, leaving 20 bases between the germline ends. CDR1 is LNHDA and CDR2 is SQIVND in the germline V gene (reference sequence). CDR3 coding DNA: TGTGCCAGTACCCCACAGGGTATGGTGGGGGGCTACACCTTC. It encodes CASTPQGMVGGYTF.

This clone has only a few counts. The chain couples TRBV2 to TRBJ1-2; 10 nucleotides line up with TRBD1. In germline, CDR1 is SNHLY, CDR2 FYNNEI. Losses at the gene ends were 6 bases for V and 6 bases for J; bases not matched to a gene: 7. This CDR3 has 14 amino acids. In DNA, the CDR3 is TGTGCCAGCAGGGGGACAGGGGACTATCATGGCTACACCTTC. Encoded protein: CASRGTGDYHGYTF.

This clone was recorded a few times. CDR3 sequence (DNA): TGCAGCGTCCAAACCGGTAGCGGCTCCTACAATGAGCAGTTCTTC. It codes for CSVQTGSGSYNEQFF. The chain links TRBV29-1 to TRBJ2-1, with D possibly matching TRBD2 (6 bases). Germline values: CDR1 SQVTM, CDR2 ANQGSEA. This CDR3 is built from 15 residues. Trimming left V 6 bases short and J 0 bases short, with 15 bases between.

This clone has more than one count but fewer than ten. CDR3 bases: TGTGCCAGCAGCTTAAACCTAGCGAGCCGGGGGGAGACCCAGTACTTC. This codes for CASSLNLASRGETQYF. The V call is TRBV7-2, the J call TRBJ2-5, with D tentatively TRBD2 (6 bases). The V gene lost 2 bases and the J gene lost 5 bases, with 18 bases spanning the gap. The CDR3 length is 16 residues. CDR1 and CDR2 (germline): SGHTA, FQGNSA.

This rearrangement joins TRBV2 to TRBJ1-4; perhaps TRBD1 as D (6 bases). The CDR3 has 15 amino acids. The V gene lost 3 bases and the J gene lost 7 bases, with 15 bases spanning the gap. Per the germline V gene, CDR1 is SNHLY and CDR2 is FYNNEI. The CDR3 region has the DNA TGTGCCAGCAGTGATGACGGGGGCTCTGGTGAAAAACTGTTTTTT. Translation: CASSDDGGSGEKLFF.

V and J are TRBV20-1 and TRBJ2-7; D may match TRBD1 or TRBD2 (5 bases each). Germline V lookup: CDR1 DFQATT, CDR2 SNEGSKA (reference sequence). With 3 bases removed from V and 8 bases from J, the gap between germline ends came to 8 bases. The CDR3 loop spans 10 amino acids. The CDR3 protein is CSASSGQQYF. DNA for the CDR3: TGCAGTGCTAGTTCGGGACAGCAGTACTTC.

This clone was seen a handful of times. The chain combines TRBV29-1 with TRBJ2-2; 11 bases fit TRBD2. Trimming cost V 4 bases and J 7 bases; bases outside gene matches: 5. Germline loops: CDR1 SQVTM, CDR2 ANQGSEA. The CDR3 spans 14 residues. CDR3 coding DNA: TGCAGCGTTGGACTAGCGGGGCTTGGCGGGGAGCTGTTTTTT. Encoded protein: CSVGLAGLGGELFF.

This clone was detected a few times. This chain connects TRBV14 to TRBJ1-1, with a possible D match to TRBD1 (5 bases). This CDR3 is 14 amino acids long. Between the trimmed V and J ends, which lost 5 bases and 5 bases, there was a span of 15 bases. Germline V lookup: CDR1 SGHDN, CDR2 FVKESK. The chain's CDR3 is CASSKWDGGTEAFF. CDR3 DNA: TGTGCCAGCAGCAAGTGGGACGGCGGAACTGAAGCTTTCTTT. The full variable domain, with the rest looked up from reference TRBV14 and TRBJ1-1, is EAGVTQFPSHSVIEKGQTVTLRCDPISGHDNLYWYRRVMGKEIKFLLHFVKESKQDESGMPNNRFLAERTGGTYSTLKVQPAELEDSGVYFCASSKWDGGTEAFFGQGTRLTVV.

This chain uses TRBV7-2 with TRBJ2-1; 8 positions match TRBD2. The V gene's germline CDR1 is SGHTA and CDR2 FQGNSA. Germline trimming cut 6 bases from V and 7 bases from J; bases unmatched to any gene: 11. The CDR3 is 15 amino acids. CDR3 protein: CASRIGTGGANEQFF. CDR3 DNA: TGTGCCAGCAGGATAGGCACGGGGGGGGCGAATGAGCAGTTCTTC.

At least ten counts were recorded for this clone. The gene calls are TRBV28 and TRBJ2-5, with D perhaps matching TRBD2 (6 bases). Germline loops: CDR1 MDHEN, CDR2 SYDVKM. V was cut by 4 bases and J by 1 base, with 10 bases left in between. This CDR3 comprises 14 residues. CDR3: CASSYGGAQETQYF. In nucleotides, the CDR3 is TGTGCCAGCAGTTATGGCGGGGCCCAAGAGACCCAGTACTTC. Together with reference TRBV28 and TRBJ2-5, the CDR3 gives the full variable domain: DVKVTQSSRYLVKRTGEKVFLECVQDMDHENMFWYRQDPGLGLRLIYFSYDVKMKEKGDIPEGYSVSREKKERFSLILESASTNQTSMYLCASSYGGAQETQYFGPGTRLLVL.

This clone was detected only a few times. The chain uses TRBV4-3 and TRBJ2-5; no reliable D call. Germline V gene sequence: CDR1 LGHNA, CDR2 YSLEER. CDR3 size: 15 residues. V was trimmed by 3 bases and J by 5 bases, leaving 16 bases between them. The CDR3 DNA follows: TGCGCCAGCAGCCAGCTGAGGAAAGGGTGTGAGACCCAGTACTTC. Amino acid sequence: CASSQLRKGCETQYF.

This clone was counted between two and nine times. This chain links TRBV29-1 with TRBJ1-2; D unclear. The V and J ends lost 0 bases and 5 bases respectively, with 13 bases between them. This CDR3 is 14 amino acids long. Germline V gene data show CDR1 as SQVTM and CDR2 as ANQGSEA. The CDR3 nucleotides are TGCAGCGTTGAAGAATCAGTGGGCGGGTATGGCTACACCTTC. This sequence encodes CSVEESVGGYGYTF.

The V call is TRBV7-2, the J call TRBJ1-2; D is unresolved. From germline, CDR1 is SGHTA and CDR2 FQGNSA. V was trimmed by 4 bases and J by 4 bases, leaving 7 bases between them. This CDR3 is 12 amino acids long. The CDR3, as DNA: TGTGCCAGCAGCTCGACCTCCTATGGCTACACCTTC. As protein: CASSSTSYGYTF.

Written as DNA, the CDR3 is TGTGCCAGCAGCCGGAAAACTATCGACACCGGGGAGCTGTTTTTT. Translated, it gives CASSRKTIDTGELFF. This rearrangement joins TRBV7-2 to TRBJ2-2, with unresolved D. The V gene's germline CDR1 is SGHTA and CDR2 FQGNSA. The CDR3 consists of 15 residues. V lost 5 bases and J 3 bases, leaving 13 bases between the germline ends.

V and J are TRBV30 and TRBJ2-7; TRBD1 agrees at 7 bases. V dropped 4 bases and J dropped 6; count of bases not matched to a gene: 6. The CDR3 has 12 residues. The germline gives CDR1 GTSNPN, CDR2 SVGIG (reference sequence). CDR3 sequence: CAWTRGGPEQYF. CDR3 bases: TGTGCCTGGACAAGAGGGGGCCCCGAGCAGTACTTC.

The chain employs TRBV29-1 and TRBJ1-1; 8 nucleotides align to TRBD1. CDR1 is SQVTM and CDR2 is ANQGSEA in the germline V gene. This CDR3 comprises 12 residues. Trimming removed 7 bases from V and 7 bases from J; junction bases left unmatched: 8. CDR3 in amino acids: CSAGQVYHEAFF. The DNA of the CDR3 is TGCAGCGCGGGACAGGTCTACCATGAAGCTTTCTTT.

In this sample, this clone turned up once. V and J are TRBV6-1 and TRBJ2-7; 7 bases are shared with TRBD1. Germline loops: CDR1 MNHNS, CDR2 SASEGT. V shed 4 bases and J 3 bases; nucleotides not matched to a gene: 6. There are 14 residues in the CDR3. CDR3 protein: CASSGTGQSYEQYF. CDR3 DNA: TGTGCCAGCAGTGGTACGGGACAGAGCTACGAGCAGTACTTC.

This clone was recorded at least ten times. This chain links TRBV9 with TRBJ2-3; D ambiguous. Germline loops: CDR1 SGDLS, CDR2 YYNGEE. The V and J ends lost 3 bases and 0 bases respectively, with 11 bases between them. There are 15 residues in the CDR3. CDR3 region: CASSADPSSTDTQYF. For the CDR3, the DNA is TGTGCCAGCAGCGCTGACCCCTCTAGCACAGATACGCAGTATTTT.

This chain joins TRBV7-9 and TRBJ2-1; no firm D call. V dropped 2 bases and J dropped 7 bases, with 12 bases sitting between them. In germline, CDR1 is SEHNR, CDR2 FQNEAQ (reference sequence). The CDR3 is 14 residues long. CDR3 protein: CASSLIPSGNEQFF. The CDR3 DNA reads TGTGCCAGCAGCTTAATCCCTAGTGGGAATGAGCAGTTCTTC.

The J gene is TRBJ2-1, the V gene TRBV7-2; D gene uncertain. The CDR3 runs to 12 residues. V gave up 3 bases and J gave up 7 bases, with 7 bases separating them. Germline lookup yields CDR1 SGHTA and CDR2 FQGNSA. CDR3 loop: CASSFPPNEQFF. The CDR3 nucleotides are TGTGCCAGCAGCTTTCCCCCTAATGAGCAGTTCTTC.

This clone was counted at least ten times. The gene calls are TRBV27 and TRBJ1-1; maybe TRBD1 (5 bases). CDR1 and CDR2 (germline): MNHEY, SMNVEV (reference sequence). The CDR3 spans 16 residues. The V and J ends lost 5 bases and 0 bases respectively, with 16 bases between them. The CDR3 DNA reads as TGTGCCAGCAGTACCTCCCGGGGACGCATGAACACTGAAGCTTTCTTT. Translating it yields CASSTSRGRMNTEAFF.

Notes on this clone: Other nucleotide sequences in the sample specify the same CDR3. The chain joins TRBV19 to TRBJ1-1; D uncertain. The ends were cut back, 0 bases at V and 1 base at J, with 3 bases in the middle. There are 13 residues in the CDR3. CDR1 and CDR2 (germline): LNHDA, SQIVND (reference sequence). The CDR3 sequence: CASSIEANTEAFF. CDR3 nucleotide sequence: TGTGCCAGTAGTATAGAAGCGAACACTGAAGCTTTCTTT.

The chain uses TRBV19 and TRBJ2-1, with 7 bases that match TRBD1. Germline V gene lookup returns CDR1 LNHDA and CDR2 SQIVND (reference sequence). The CDR3 totals 15 residues. V was clipped by 4 bases and J by 3 bases; unmatched bases: 6. The CDR3 region has the DNA TGTGCCAGTAGTAAGGGACAGCTACTCTACAATGAGCAGTTCTTC. This encodes CASSKGQLLYNEQFF.

This clone was seen a few times. The chain uses TRBV5-1 and TRBJ1-4; a weak D match, TRBD1 (5 bases). The CDR3 covers 16 residues. From germline, CDR1 is SGHRS and CDR2 YFSETQ. V dropped 0 bases and J dropped 3 bases, with 12 bases sitting between them. CDR3 nucleotide sequence: TGCGCCAGCAGCTTGGAAGTAGGGGCACCTAATGAAAAACTGTTTTTT. It yields the protein CASSLEVGAPNEKLFF.

For this clone: This specimen includes other DNA sequences encoding the same CDR3. This chain uses TRBV7-2 with TRBJ1-2; 9 nucleotides match TRBD1. CDR1 SGHTA and CDR2 FQGNSA come from the germline V gene. The CDR3 consists of 13 residues. Trimming took 6 bases from V and 6 from J; bases not matched to a gene: 5. CDR3 DNA sequence: TGTGCCAGCAGTTCGGGACAGGGTAATGGCTACACCTTC. Translating it yields CASSSGQGNGYTF.